This T cell receptor beta chain was profiled in a study of neurological immune-mediated disorders. Broader study findings: CDR3 amino acid sequences found in expanded clones were never shared across subjects, suggesting private repertoires in all groups. HTLV-1-associated myelopathy had the most TCR clonal expansion, while multiple sclerosis had the least, a level that fell below healthy controls.

This clonotype was found many times. The antigen remains undetermined. TCRdb reprocessed the 5' RACE reads via MiXCR and lists one record per CDR3 protein. The sample includes around 38,000 distinct CDR3 sequences, about 14% of them seen just once. This receptor was identified in a woman aged 55-70 years with HTLV-1-associated myelopathy (HAM/TSP). The material sequenced was CD4+ T cells from blood.

The CDR3 coding sequence is TGCAGTGCTTTTAGCGGGAAGGGTCGCAATGAGCAGTTCTTC. Translating gives CSAFSGKGRNEQFF. V and J are TRBV20-1 and TRBJ2-1, with TRBD2 matching 8 bases. This CDR3 region has 14 residues. Germline V gene sequence: CDR1 DFQATT, CDR2 SNEGSKA (reference sequence). V dropped 5 bases and J dropped 6; count of bases not matched to a gene: 9.